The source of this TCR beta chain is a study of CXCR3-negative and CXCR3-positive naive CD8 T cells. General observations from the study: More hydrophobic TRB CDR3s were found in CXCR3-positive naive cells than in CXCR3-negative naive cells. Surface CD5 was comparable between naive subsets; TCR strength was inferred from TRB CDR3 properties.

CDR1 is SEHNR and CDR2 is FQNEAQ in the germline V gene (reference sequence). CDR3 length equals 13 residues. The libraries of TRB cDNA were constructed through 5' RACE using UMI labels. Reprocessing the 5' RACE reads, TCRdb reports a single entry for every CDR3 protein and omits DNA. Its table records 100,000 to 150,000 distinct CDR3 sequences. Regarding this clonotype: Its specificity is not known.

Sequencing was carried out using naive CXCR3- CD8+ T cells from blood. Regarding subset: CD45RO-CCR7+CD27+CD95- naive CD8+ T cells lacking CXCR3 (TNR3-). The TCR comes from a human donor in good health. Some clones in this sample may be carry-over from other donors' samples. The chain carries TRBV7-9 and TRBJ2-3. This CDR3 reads CASSSSGPDTQYF.